Below are 14 T cell receptor beta chains sequenced from a single sample in a study of cytomegalovirus exposure and HLA in healthy donors (dated by TCRdb to 2016 to 2017). Libraries were made using the immunoSEQ multiplex PCR assay. For the multiplex PCR, a mixture combining 60 forward primers for TCR Vbeta segments and 13 reverse primers for TCR Jbeta segments was used. Drawn from immuneACCESS, this table holds only the in-frame rearrangements with V and J called that TCRdb kept. Clones are partly lost; checked studies trace under half to an unresolved V gene and leave the rest unexplained. This sample's table has entries for more than 30,000 clones. About 8.9% of the sample belongs to the ten largest clones. Sequencing was done on a sample of PBMCs. These receptors were obtained from a man aged 40-49 years in good health and CMV-seropositive.

The gene calls are TRBV19 and TRBJ2-5, with 8 bases identical to TRBD2. CDR3 length equals 15 residues. The V gene's germline CDR1 is LNHDA and CDR2 SQIVND (reference sequence). V lost 5 bases to trimming and J lost 5 bases; unmatched junction nucleotides: 10. In DNA form, the CDR3 reads TGTGCCAGTAGTGCCCTCCGGGGGGGGGTCGAGACCCAGTACTTC. Encoded protein: CASSALRGGVETQYF.

The gene calls are TRBV14 and TRBJ2-1; TRBD1 agrees at 7 bases. Trimming at V came to 5 bases and at J to 12 bases, leaving 4 bases not matched to a gene. Germline V gene lookup returns CDR1 SGHDN and CDR2 FVKESK. CDR3 length: 11 residues. The DNA of the CDR3 is TGTGCCAGCAGCTACGGGACAGCGCAGTTCTTC. It specifies CASSYGTAQFF.

The chain recombines TRBV7-2 with TRBJ1-3; D is uncertain. Germline-derived CDR1 and CDR2 are SGHTA and FQGNSA. The ends were cut back, 6 bases at V and 1 base at J, with 10 bases in the middle. The CDR3 has 14 residues. This CDR3 reads CASRDPGSGNTIYF. As DNA, the CDR3 is TGTGCCAGCAGAGACCCGGGTTCTGGAAACACCATATATTTT.

J is TRBJ1-1 and V is TRBV6-5; D is possibly TRBD1 (6 bases). The V end lost 2 bases, the J end lost 8 bases, and 15 bases lay between the germline ends. The CDR3 has 14 residues. Germline-derived CDR1 and CDR2 are MNHEY and SVGAGI. This CDR3 reads CASSYVQGSLEAFF. In DNA, the CDR3 is TGTGCCAGCAGTTACGTACAGGGTAGTTTGGAAGCTTTCTTT.

V usage is TRBV2 and J usage is TRBJ2-1; 10 bases align to TRBD1. Trimming cost V 6 bases and J 2 bases; bases outside gene matches: 1. Germline V gene lookup returns CDR1 SNHLY and CDR2 FYNNEI. CDR3 size: 14 residues. CDR3 sequence: CASRDRGTYNEQFF. In DNA form, the CDR3 reads TGTGCCAGCAGGGACAGGGGGACCTACAATGAGCAGTTCTTC.

This chain uses TRBV19 with TRBJ1-4; D might be TRBD1 (5 bases). This CDR3 spans 17 amino acids. Germline-derived CDR1 and CDR2 are LNHDA and SQIVND (reference sequence). V lost 3 bases and J lost 5, with 19 bases in between. CDR3 amino acids: CASSIGVGWQGNEKLFF. CDR3 DNA sequence: TGTGCCAGTAGTATCGGAGTCGGTTGGCAGGGAAATGAAAAACTGTTTTTT.

The V gene is TRBV6-4, the J gene TRBJ1-6, with 10 positions matching TRBD1. The junction had 10 bases not matched to a gene; V was cut back by 8 bases and J by 9 bases. Per the germline V gene, CDR1 is MRHNA and CDR2 is SNTAGT. The CDR3 loop spans 15 amino acids. The CDR3 region is CASSRGGQGSSPLHF. The CDR3 DNA sequence: TGTGCCAGCTCCCGAGGGGGACAGGGGAGTTCACCCCTCCACTTT.

The chain links TRBV2 to TRBJ2-5, with 8 bases lining up with TRBD1. Trimming at V came to 6 bases and at J to 1 base, leaving 7 bases not matched to a gene. This CDR3 is 15 amino acids long. Germline values: CDR1 SNHLY, CDR2 FYNNEI. Written as DNA, the CDR3 is TGTGCCAGCAGGTGGGCAGGGGGCGCCCAAGAGACCCAGTACTTC. Its translation: CASRWAGGAQETQYF.

This chain joins TRBV29-1 and TRBJ2-3; D is unresolved. The germline CDR1 and CDR2 sequences are SQVTM and ANQGSEA. CDR3 size: 12 residues. Trimming stripped 3 bases from V and 5 bases from J, with 9 bases between. CDR3 nucleotides: TGCAGCGTTGACAAACCCGGAGATACGCAGTATTTT. Translating it yields CSVDKPGDTQYF.

The chain links TRBV5-4 to TRBJ2-7; 8 bases line up with TRBD1. Trimming cost V 3 bases and J 0 bases; bases outside gene matches: 5. CDR1 SGHNT and CDR2 YYREEE come from the germline V gene (reference sequence). The CDR3 is made up of 15 amino acids. The CDR3 protein is CASSSQTGASYEQYF. CDR3 coding DNA: TGTGCCAGCAGCTCCCAGACAGGGGCCTCCTACGAGCAGTACTTC.

CDR3 sequence: CATRGHTSGTYNEQFF. The CDR3 DNA follows: TGTGCCACCAGAGGTCACACTAGCGGAACCTACAATGAGCAGTTCTTC. The genes are TRBV15 and TRBJ2-1; 8 bases line up with TRBD2. The CDR3 loop spans 16 amino acids. From germline, CDR1 is LNHNV and CDR2 YYDKDF (reference sequence). The V gene end was trimmed by 6 bases and the J gene end by 2 bases; junction bases not matched to a gene: 9.

The chain uses TRBV18 and TRBJ2-7, with 11 nucleotides matching TRBD2. The junction had 6 bases not matched to a gene; V was cut back by 1 base and J by 1 base. The CDR3 runs to 17 residues. Germline V gene sequence: CDR1 KGHSH, CDR2 LQKENI. CDR3 amino acids: CASSPRASGRRSYEQYF. CDR3 DNA: TGTGCCAGCTCACCACGGGCTAGCGGGAGGAGATCCTACGAGCAGTACTTC.

V and J are TRBV4-3 and TRBJ2-1; D is uncertain. In germline, CDR1 is LGHNA, CDR2 YSLEER. V was clipped by 0 bases and J by 2 bases, with 8 bases between them. The CDR3 is 15 amino acids. The CDR3 sequence is CASSQDRRPYNEQFF. DNA for the CDR3: TGCGCCAGCAGCCAAGATAGGCGGCCCTACAATGAGCAGTTCTTC.

The chain joins TRBV4-3 to TRBJ2-7, with 8 positions matching TRBD2. Unmatched junction bases numbered 7, after V lost 0 bases and J lost 0 bases. In germline, CDR1 is LGHNA, CDR2 YSLEER. The CDR3 has 17 amino acids. Written as DNA, the CDR3 is TGCGCCAGCAGCCAAGAAAGGCAACTAGCGGCCTCCTACGAGCAGTACTTC. It specifies CASSQERQLAASYEQYF.